A selection of T cell receptor beta chains follows, all from one sample in a study of STAT3 mutations in large granular lymphocyte leukemia. Profiling relied on immunoSEQ multiplex PCR, and the TCRdb table lists in-frame clones only, not all of them. The data contain about 39,000 clones, about 81% of them singletons. Sequencing was carried out using PBMCs. These receptors were obtained from a human donor with T large granular lymphocyte leukemia. Some clones in this sample may be carry-over from other donors' samples. Both conserved end residues are part of each CDR3. The order of the fields is J gene, V gene, CDR3 protein.

j_call: TRBJ2-2
v_call: TRBV6-5
cdr3_aa: CASSFRRRNTGELFF

j_call: TRBJ1-5
v_call: TRBV4-1
cdr3_aa: CASSQPDRDNQPQHF

j_call: TRBJ1-5
v_call: TRBV10-2
cdr3_aa: CASSEFDSRMSNQPQHF

j_call: TRBJ1-2
v_call: TRBV6-6
cdr3_aa: CASSYQGADYGYTF

j_call: TRBJ1-1
v_call: TRBV27
cdr3_aa: CASSLAGVNTEAFF

j_call: TRBJ1-5
v_call: TRBV6-1
cdr3_aa: CASSGDGRNQPQHF

j_call: TRBJ1-1
v_call: TRBV29-1
cdr3_aa: CSASSWNTEAFF

j_call: TRBJ1-2
v_call: TRBV5-6
cdr3_aa: CASSQNWNYGYTF

j_call: TRBJ2-1
v_call: TRBV7-2
cdr3_aa: CASSPGLATYNEQFF

j_call: TRBJ1-3
v_call: TRBV30
cdr3_aa: CAWSGSGPGNTIYF

j_call: TRBJ1-1
v_call: TRBV10-3
cdr3_aa: CAISEERLALKPFF

j_call: TRBJ2-7
v_call: TRBV9
cdr3_aa: CASSVEGTGLYEQYF

j_call: TRBJ2-7
v_call: TRBV29-1
cdr3_aa: CSVAGQLSYEQYF

j_call: TRBJ1-1
v_call: TRBV18
cdr3_aa: CASSPRRPRNTEAFF

j_call: TRBJ2-1
v_call: TRBV6-1
cdr3_aa: CASVWDSSNEQFF